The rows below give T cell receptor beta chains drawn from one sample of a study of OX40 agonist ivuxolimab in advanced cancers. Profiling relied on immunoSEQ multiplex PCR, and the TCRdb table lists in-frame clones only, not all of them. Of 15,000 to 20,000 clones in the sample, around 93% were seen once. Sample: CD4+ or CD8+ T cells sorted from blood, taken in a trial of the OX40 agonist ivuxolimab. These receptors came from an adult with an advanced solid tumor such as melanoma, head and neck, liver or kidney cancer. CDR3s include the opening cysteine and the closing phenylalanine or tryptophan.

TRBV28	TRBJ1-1	CASSVAVWREPMNTEAFF
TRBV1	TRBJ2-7	CTSEKSGDAGANSYEQYF
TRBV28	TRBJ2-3	CASSAGLFTDTQYF
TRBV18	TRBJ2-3	CASSPGQGASDTQYF
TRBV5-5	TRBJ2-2	CASSFGERWTGELFF
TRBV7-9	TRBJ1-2	CASSAPQGVYGYTF
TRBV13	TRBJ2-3	CASSFSRLGVGADTQYF
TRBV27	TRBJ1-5	CASSTGGYRVDQPQHF
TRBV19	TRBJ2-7	CASGQGSYEQYF
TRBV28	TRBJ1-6	CASSLFPPGSYNSPLHF
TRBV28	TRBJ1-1	CASMTWGTHTEAFF
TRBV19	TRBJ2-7	CASRGFRDEQYF
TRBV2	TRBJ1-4	CASSRGTGGGEKLFF
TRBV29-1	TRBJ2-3	CSVVTGTDTQYF
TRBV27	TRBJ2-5	CASSLSRGGETQYF
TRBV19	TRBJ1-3	CASHRVGNTIYF
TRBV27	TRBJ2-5	CASSSFRGEETQYF
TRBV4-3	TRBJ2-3	CASSQEGGTADTQYF
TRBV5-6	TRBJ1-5	CASSLGFGGAQPQHF
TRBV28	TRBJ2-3	CASSRQGDADTQYF
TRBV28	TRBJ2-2	CASSLTIPSTGELFF
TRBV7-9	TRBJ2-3	CASSPTATDTQYF
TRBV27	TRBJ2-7	CASNRAGGIYEQYF
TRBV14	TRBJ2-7	CASSQETGGPYEQYF
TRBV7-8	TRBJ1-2	CASSGGFQDYGYTF
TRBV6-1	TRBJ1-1	CASSLRTGTETFF
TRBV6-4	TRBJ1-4	CASNTLAAQGEKLFF
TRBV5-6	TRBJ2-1	CASSPPSGGQPGFF
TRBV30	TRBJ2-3	CAWSVGTALPGADTQYF
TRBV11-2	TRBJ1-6	CASSLTGRGDSPLHF
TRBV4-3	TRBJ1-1	CASSLAVGQNTEAFF
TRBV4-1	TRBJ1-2	CASSQVGVSGYGYTF
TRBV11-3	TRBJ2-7	CASSFVYEQYF
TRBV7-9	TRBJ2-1	CASSIRDHEQFF
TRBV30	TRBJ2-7	CAWSVTGQGYEQYF
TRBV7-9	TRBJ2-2	CASSLDHFTGELFF
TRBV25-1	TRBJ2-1	CASSESWLAWIEQFF
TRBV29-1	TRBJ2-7	CSGRGGTKHEQYF
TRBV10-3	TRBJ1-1	CAIGPPGKGTEAFF
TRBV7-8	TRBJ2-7	CASSPDREGRYEQYF
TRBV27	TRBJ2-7	CASSVGAVSNTYEQYF
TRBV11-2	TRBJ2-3	CATTTGGDTQYF
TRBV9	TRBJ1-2	CASSVNAGGVTAYTF
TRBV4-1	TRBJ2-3	CASSPYSGRGVDTQYF
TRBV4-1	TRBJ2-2	CTSSLNRATRELFF
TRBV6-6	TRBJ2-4	CASSYGQVIQYF
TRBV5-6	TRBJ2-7	CASSFNLAGEAAYEQYF
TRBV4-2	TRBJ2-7	CASSQEGQGALEQYF
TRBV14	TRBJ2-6	CASSPSQMAGANVLTF